These T cell receptor beta chains were read from a single sample in a study of cytomegalovirus exposure and HLA in healthy donors. TCRdb's copy holds only in-frame clones and misses some; the assay was immunoSEQ multiplex PCR. The sample lists around 100,000 clones, 74% seen once, with 4.8% in the top ten. Sequenced material: PBMCs. The receptors were sampled from a man aged 25-40 years in good health and CMV-seropositive. Both conserved end residues are part of each CDR3. The order of the fields is J gene, D gene, V gene, clone size, CDR3 protein, CDR3 DNA. D genes are given only for firm matches. Clone size is shown for a subset of rows, as once, few, many or a class of expanded clone.

J: TRBJ1-1
D: -
V: TRBV6-1
size: -
CDR3: CASSPQAWNTEAFF
DNA: TGTGCCAGCAGCCCACAGGCGTGGAACACTGAAGCTTTCTTT

J: TRBJ2-3
D: -
V: TRBV4-2
size: -
CDR3: CASSQEALETDTQYF
DNA: TGTGCCAGCAGCCAAGAGGCCCTAGAAACAGATACGCAGTATTTT

J: TRBJ2-7
D: TRBD2
V: TRBV7-2
size: -
CDR3: CASSYRTSGGAGSYEQYF
DNA: TGTGCCAGCAGCTACCGGACTAGCGGGGGGGCGGGTTCCTACGAGCAGTACTTC

J: TRBJ1-1
D: TRBD1
V: TRBV9
size: few
CDR3: CASSAMGQGRGVTEAFF
DNA: TGTGCCAGCAGCGCCATGGGACAGGGCAGGGGAGTTACTGAAGCTTTCTTT

J: TRBJ2-7
D: -
V: TRBV20-1
size: -
CDR3: CSPGGTYEQYF
DNA: TGCAGTCCGGGCGGGACCTACGAGCAGTACTTC

J: TRBJ1-2
D: -
V: TRBV7-2
size: few
CDR3: CASSLDRSTGYTF
DNA: TGTGCCAGCAGCTTAGACAGATCAACCGGCTACACCTTC

J: TRBJ2-3
D: TRBD1
V: TRBV5-4
size: -
CDR3: CASSFRGRTDTQYF
DNA: TGTGCCAGCAGCTTCAGGGGGCGTACAGATACGCAGTATTTT

J: TRBJ1-5
D: -
V: TRBV5-5
size: few
CDR3: CASSYRQDLNQPQHF
DNA: TGTGCCAGCAGCTATCGACAGGACCTTAATCAGCCCCAGCATTTT

J: TRBJ2-5
D: TRBD2
V: TRBV7-6
size: -
CDR3: CASSLVTSAQETQYF
DNA: TGTGCCAGCAGCTTAGTGACTAGCGCACAAGAGACCCAGTACTTC

J: TRBJ2-7
D: -
V: TRBV10-3
size: -
CDR3: CAISERRQIAYEQYF
DNA: TGTGCCATCAGTGAGCGACGACAGATAGCCTACGAGCAGTACTTC

J: TRBJ2-3
D: TRBD2
V: TRBV11-2
size: -
CDR3: CATTGRRSGGPDTDTQYF
DNA: TGTGCCACCACTGGACGTCGAAGCGGGGGGCCCGACACAGATACGCAGTATTTT

J: TRBJ1-3
D: -
V: TRBV5-6
size: -
CDR3: CASSLGRSGNTIYF
DNA: TGTGCCAGCAGCTTGGGCAGGTCGGGAAACACCATATATTTT

J: TRBJ1-1
D: -
V: TRBV9
size: -
CDR3: CASSEGANTEAFF
DNA: TGTGCCAGCAGCGAAGGGGCGAACACTGAAGCTTTCTTT

J: TRBJ1-1
D: -
V: TRBV7-2
size: -
CDR3: CASSVSTGSSEAFF
DNA: TGTGCCAGCAGCGTTTCTACAGGGAGCTCTGAAGCTTTCTTT

J: TRBJ2-1
D: TRBD1
V: TRBV18
size: -
CDR3: CASSSGQGTHNEQFF
DNA: TGTGCCAGCTCATCGGGACAGGGAACGCACAATGAGCAGTTCTTC